Here is one TCR beta chain with its context. This entry is derived from a study of blood T cell repertoires in COVID-19. Whole-study context: The United States, Italy and Spain supplied acute and convalescent COVID-19 samples. In each case, the material was cDNA or gDNA derived from T cells, B-cell-depleted T cells, or PBMCs.

CDR1 and CDR2 (germline): SGDLS, YYNGEE. The germline V and J ends were trimmed by 0 bases and 0 bases, with 6 bases remaining between them. This CDR3 is built from 14 residues. Study processing details: Reference gene primer amplification gave nucleated cell count estimates. Repertoires were generated with immunoSEQ multiplex PCR, while TCRdb's copy carries only in-frame clones and drops some. V and J calls and clone size are copied from that table; D and trimming were computed from the DNA. The repertoire has 150,000 to 200,000 clones, 88% of them found once; the top ten carry 6%. The specimen sequenced was peripheral blood. The J gene is TRBJ1-1, the V gene TRBV9; D not certain. This sequence was found in a man between 40 and 49 years old with active or convalescent COVID-19. As DNA, the CDR3 is TGTGCCAGCAGCGTAGCTCCAGTGAACACTGAAGCTTTCTTT. Residues: CASSVAPVNTEAFF.